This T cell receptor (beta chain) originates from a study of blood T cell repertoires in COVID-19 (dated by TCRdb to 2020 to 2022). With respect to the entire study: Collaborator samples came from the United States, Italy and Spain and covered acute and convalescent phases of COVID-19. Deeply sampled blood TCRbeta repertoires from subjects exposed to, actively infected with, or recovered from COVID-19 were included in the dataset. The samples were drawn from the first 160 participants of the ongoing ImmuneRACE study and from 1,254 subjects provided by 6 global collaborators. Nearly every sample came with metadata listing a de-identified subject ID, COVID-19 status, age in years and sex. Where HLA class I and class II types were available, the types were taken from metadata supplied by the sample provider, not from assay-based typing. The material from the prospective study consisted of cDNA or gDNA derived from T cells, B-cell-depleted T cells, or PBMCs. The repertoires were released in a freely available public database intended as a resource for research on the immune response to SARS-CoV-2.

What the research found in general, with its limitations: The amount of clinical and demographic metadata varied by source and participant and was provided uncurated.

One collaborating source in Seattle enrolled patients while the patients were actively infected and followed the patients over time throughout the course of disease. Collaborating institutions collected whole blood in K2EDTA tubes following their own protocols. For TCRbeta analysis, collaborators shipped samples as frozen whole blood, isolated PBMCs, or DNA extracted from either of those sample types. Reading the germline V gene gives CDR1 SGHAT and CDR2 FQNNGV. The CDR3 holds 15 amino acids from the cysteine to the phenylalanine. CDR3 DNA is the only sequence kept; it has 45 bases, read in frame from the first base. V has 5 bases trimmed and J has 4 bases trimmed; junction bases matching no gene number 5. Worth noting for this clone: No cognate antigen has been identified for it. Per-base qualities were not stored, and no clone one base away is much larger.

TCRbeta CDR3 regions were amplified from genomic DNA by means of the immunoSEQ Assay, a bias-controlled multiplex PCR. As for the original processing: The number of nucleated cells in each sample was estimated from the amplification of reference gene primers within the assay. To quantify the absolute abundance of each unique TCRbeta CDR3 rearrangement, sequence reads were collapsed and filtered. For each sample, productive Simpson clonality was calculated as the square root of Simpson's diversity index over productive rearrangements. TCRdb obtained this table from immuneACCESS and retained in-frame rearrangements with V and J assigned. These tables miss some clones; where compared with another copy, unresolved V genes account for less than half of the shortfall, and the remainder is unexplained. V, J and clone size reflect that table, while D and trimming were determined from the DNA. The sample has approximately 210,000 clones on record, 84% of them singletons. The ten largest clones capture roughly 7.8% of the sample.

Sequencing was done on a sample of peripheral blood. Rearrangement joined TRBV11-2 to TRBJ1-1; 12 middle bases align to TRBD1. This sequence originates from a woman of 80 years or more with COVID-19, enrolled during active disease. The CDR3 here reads CASSNRDRGLTEAFF. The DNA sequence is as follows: TGTGCCAGCAGCAACCGGGACAGGGGGCTCACTGAAGCTTTCTTT.